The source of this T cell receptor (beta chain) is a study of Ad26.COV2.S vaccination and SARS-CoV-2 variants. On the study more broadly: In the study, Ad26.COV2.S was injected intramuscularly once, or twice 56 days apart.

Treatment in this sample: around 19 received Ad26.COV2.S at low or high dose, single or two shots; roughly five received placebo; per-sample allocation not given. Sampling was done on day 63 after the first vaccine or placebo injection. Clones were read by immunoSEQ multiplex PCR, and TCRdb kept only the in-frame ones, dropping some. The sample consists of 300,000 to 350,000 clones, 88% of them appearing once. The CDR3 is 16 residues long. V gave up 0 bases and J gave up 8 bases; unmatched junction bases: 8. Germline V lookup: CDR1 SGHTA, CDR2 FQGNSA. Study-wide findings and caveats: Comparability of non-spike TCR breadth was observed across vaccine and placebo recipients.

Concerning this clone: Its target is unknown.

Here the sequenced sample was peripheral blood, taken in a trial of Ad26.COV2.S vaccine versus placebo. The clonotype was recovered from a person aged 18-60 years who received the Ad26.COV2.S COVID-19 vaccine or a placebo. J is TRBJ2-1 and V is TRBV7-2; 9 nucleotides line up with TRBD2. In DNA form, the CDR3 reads TGTGCCAGCAGCTTAGCGTATGGCGGGAGGGCCTATGAGCAGTTCTTC. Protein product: CASSLAYGGRAYEQFF.